The TCR beta chain under discussion was sequenced for a study of blood T cell repertoires in COVID-19. Turning to the study itself: Whether acute or convalescent, the COVID-19 samples came from the United States, Italy and Spain. From T cells, B-cell-depleted T cells, or PBMCs came the material, which was cDNA or gDNA.

Authors' processing steps: Quantification of nucleated cells was approximated via reference gene primer amplification. Some clones are missing from TCRdb's copy, which holds only in-frame ones; the method was immunoSEQ multiplex PCR. V, J and clone size are those of that table, while D and trimming were read from the DNA. The data contain roughly 66,000 clones, around 90% of them singletons. The clonotype originates from a human donor in a cohort sampled during active COVID-19. The sequenced sample consisted of peripheral blood.

This chain's CDR3 is CASSQTGEEVLNTEAFF. The CDR3 region has the DNA TGCGCCAGCAGTCAAACCGGGGAGGAGGTACTTAACACTGAAGCTTTCTTT. The chain couples TRBV23-1 to TRBJ1-1, with D hard to call. TRBV23-1 is reported as an ORF; its role is uncertain. Trimming took off 2 bases at V and 2 bases at J, with 18 bases between the two ends. The CDR3 runs to 17 residues.